The entry below gives a single T cell receptor beta chain sequence along with its context. V dropped 2 bases and J dropped 4 bases, with 8 bases sitting between them. Germline V lookup: CDR1 SEHNR, CDR2 FQNEAQ (reference sequence). The CDR3 is made up of 14 amino acids. The sample comes from a study of blood T cell repertoires in COVID-19. The method was immunoSEQ multiplex PCR; TCRdb's version includes in-frame clones alone and lacks a portion of them. The table has about 37,000 clones, 75% to 95% seen once. The V and J genes are TRBV7-9 and TRBJ2-2; no clear D gene. The clonotype originates from an elderly woman with acute or convalescent COVID-19. Material: peripheral blood. The CDR3 DNA follows: TGTGCCAGCAGCTTAACAGTGAGCACCGGGGAGCTGTTTTTT. The encoded protein is CASSLTVSTGELFF.